This T cell receptor (beta chain) was captured in a study of shared clonotypes between healthy human individuals. Study-wide points: Sampling used blood alone; tissue repertoires probably differ.

Concerning this clone itself: The antigen is not known.

Donors included only healthy HIV-negative adults lacking recent acute infections or vaccinations. Every one of the donors was a Caucasian adult that lived in Nashville, Tennessee. Clones were read by immunoSEQ multiplex PCR, and TCRdb kept only the in-frame ones, dropping some. This table has fewer than 500,000 clones, 75% to 80% appearing once. The CDR3 contains 15 residues. CDR1 and CDR2 from the germline V gene are KGHSH and LQKENI. V lost 3 bases, J lost 7 bases, and 8 bases stayed unmatched. The sample taken for sequencing was PBMCs. This receptor was identified in a woman in her thirties or forties in good health. Some clones in this sample may be carry-over from other donors' samples. The chain links TRBV18 to TRBJ2-2; TRBD2 matches 7 bases. The CDR3 region has the DNA TGTGCCAGCTCACCCGGGACTATTCTCAGCGGGGAGCTGTTTTTT. Translation gives CASSPGTILSGELFF.